The 9 T cell receptor beta chains below come from one sample, sequenced in a study of blood T cell repertoires in COVID-19. Some clones are missing from TCRdb's copy, which holds only in-frame ones; the method was immunoSEQ multiplex PCR. This table holds fewer than 350,000 clones, 85% to 90% found once. The sample comprised PBMCs or T cells enriched from blood (not recorded which). The receptor source for this set is a woman between 25 and 40 years old who had been exposed to COVID-19.

The chain joins TRBV30 to TRBJ1-5, with D possibly matching TRBD1 (5 bases). The CDR3 extends over 14 amino acids. V dropped 4 bases and J dropped 0 bases, with 10 bases sitting between them. Germline V CDR1 and CDR2: GTSNPN, SVGIG (reference sequence). The CDR3 region is CAWTQGYSNQPQHF. The CDR3 DNA sequence: TGTGCCTGGACCCAGGGATATAGCAATCAGCCCCAGCATTTT. Drawing the rest from reference TRBV30 and TRBJ1-5, the complete variable domain is SQTIHQWPATLVQPVGSPLSLECTVEGTSNPNLYWYRQAAGRGLQLLFYSVGIGQISSEVPQNLSASRPQDRQFILSSKKLLLSDSGFYLCAWTQGYSNQPQHFGDGTRLSIL.

The chain recombines TRBV30 with TRBJ1-2; 9 bases agree with TRBD1. The V segment lost 2 bases and the J segment 8 bases; nucleotides outside the gene matches: 9. The CDR3 is 14 residues long. Germline-derived CDR1 and CDR2 are GTSNPN and SVGIG (reference sequence). The CDR3 sequence: CAWSSDRGRGGYTF. The CDR3 DNA follows: TGTGCCTGGAGTAGTGACAGGGGGAGAGGGGGCTACACCTTC.

This rearrangement joins TRBV19 to TRBJ1-1, with D unclear. This CDR3 is 15 amino acids long. Germline CDR1 and CDR2: LNHDA and SQIVND (reference sequence). The V end lost 3 bases, the J end lost 3 bases, and 14 bases lay between the germline ends. In DNA, the CDR3 is TGTGCCAGTAGTATCGTCGCAGATCCATACACTGAAGCTTTCTTT. This codes for CASSIVADPYTEAFF.

CDR3 protein: CASSLDPSGRFGSYEQYF. CDR3 coding DNA: TGTGCCAGCAGCTTAGACCCTAGCGGGAGGTTTGGGTCCTACGAGCAGTACTTC. The chain uses TRBV7-9 and TRBJ2-7; 11 bases agree with TRBD2. The V gene end was trimmed by 1 base and the J gene end by 1 base; junction bases not matched to a gene: 9. The CDR3 is made up of 18 amino acids. Germline V gene data show CDR1 as SEHNR and CDR2 as FQNEAQ (reference sequence).

The CDR3 loop is CASSLGRSSGSEEETQYF. The CDR3 coding sequence is TGCGCCAGCAGCTTGGGCAGATCAAGCGGGAGCGAGGAAGAGACCCAGTACTTC. This chain joins TRBV5-1 and TRBJ2-5; 8 bases fit TRBD2. Germline lookup yields CDR1 SGHRS and CDR2 YFSETQ. V gave up 0 bases and J gave up 3 bases; unmatched junction bases: 13. The CDR3 covers 18 residues.

Only one count was recorded for this clone. The V call is TRBV28, the J call TRBJ2-7; TRBD2 aligns across 10 bases. Germline V CDR1 and CDR2: MDHEN, SYDVKM. The V gene end was trimmed by 7 bases and the J gene end by 2 bases; junction bases not matched to a gene: 5. This CDR3 has 14 amino acids. The CDR3 is CASTLLAGPYEQYF. For the CDR3, the DNA is TGTGCCAGCACCCTACTAGCGGGACCCTACGAGCAGTACTTC.

The chain links TRBV9 to TRBJ2-7, with TRBD2 identical over 9 bases. The CDR3 has 17 residues. Germline CDR1 SGDLS, CDR2 YYNGEE. The J segment lost 5 bases and the V segment lost 0 bases, leaving 12 bases of the junction unmatched. CDR3 nucleotides: TGTGCCAGCAGCGTAGGGGGTAGGGTAGCGGGAGCGAACGAGCAGTACTTC. As protein: CASSVGGRVAGANEQYF.

This chain uses TRBV12-3 or TRBV12-4 with TRBJ1-1; D possibly corresponds to TRBD1 (6 bases). Trimming shortened V by 7 bases and J by 1 base, and 7 bases separated the two germline ends. The CDR3 covers 12 residues. In DNA, the CDR3 is TGTGCCAGCACCAGGGGGAACACTGAAGCTTTCTTT. Its translation is CASTRGNTEAFF.

The chain recombines TRBV7-3 with TRBJ2-1, with 7 bases that match TRBD2. The CDR3 spans 15 residues. The ends lost 5 bases at V and 7 bases at J; junction bases unmatched: 11. Germline V gives CDR1 SGHTA, CDR2 FQGTGA. CDR3 region: CASSQLGGSLNEQFF. For the CDR3, the DNA is TGTGCCAGCAGCCAACTTGGCGGGAGCCTTAATGAGCAGTTCTTC.